This T cell receptor (beta chain) was identified during a study of cytomegalovirus exposure and HLA in healthy donors. Study-level points and caveats: Immune exposure data for these donors was limited to CMV serostatus.

The PCR was carried out with 60 Vbeta primers and 13 Jbeta primers. Authors' analysis steps: Later reanalysis found around 80 million unique TCR beta chains, 10 million to 14 million of them shared. Generated by immunoSEQ multiplex PCR, the TCRdb table keeps only in-frame clones and is missing some. Clone size and the V and J calls come from that table; the DNA yielded D and trimming. The sample lists tens of thousands of clones, 78% seen once, with 7.5% to 10% in the top ten. Likely unrecorded immune exposures existed in these nominally healthy donors. By sample fraction, this clone is large. Its cognate antigen is unknown. The CDR3 is 12 amino acids. Germline V gene data show CDR1 as MDHEN and CDR2 as SYDVKM. Trimming removed 5 bases from V and 4 bases from J, with 8 bases in between.

This sequence originates from a woman between 40 and 50 years old in good health and CMV-seropositive. The chain joins TRBV28 to TRBJ1-1; D unresolved. The specimen was PBMCs. CDR3 sequence (DNA): TGTGCCAGCAGTCTGGAGGTCACTGAAGCTTTCTTT. This gives the protein CASSLEVTEAFF.